The TCR beta chain described here comes from a study of T-cell reconstitution after alpha-beta-depleted transplantation in children. The study's findings and limits: Some patients owed their high day-60 TCRbeta diversity to surviving recipient T cells and thymic progenitors. The origin of alpha-beta T cells about two months after transplant was reportedly several hundred expanded graft clones. T-cell numbers and diversity, one year after transplant, stemmed largely from T cells that were newly produced.

Unique molecular identifiers featured in how the TCRbeta library was prepared. From the PCR reads, TCRdb called clonotypes with MiXCR, one entry per CDR3 protein. The table records 240,000 or so distinct CDR3 sequences, around 7.8% of them present only once. In regard to this clonotype: What it binds is unknown.

The receptor was derived from a male patient aged 10-17 years who had a stem cell transplant for acute lymphoblastic leukemia, so the T cells may come from the graft donor. The sample consisted of PBMCs, mostly from graft donor cells, taken 180 days after TCRalphabeta/CD19-depleted stem cell transplant.

The CDR3 loop reads CAISEKGGGEAFF. In DNA form, the CDR3 reads TGTGCCATCAGTGAGAAGGGGGGAGGTGAAGCTTTCTTT. J is TRBJ1-1 and V is TRBV10-3, with D possibly TRBD1 on 6 matching bases. V was trimmed by 2 bases and J by 7 bases, leaving 11 bases between them. The germline CDR1 and CDR2 sequences are ENHRY and SYGVKD. The CDR3 is made up of 13 amino acids.